This T cell receptor (beta chain) was obtained from a study of blood T cell repertoires in COVID-19. The wider study: In each case, the material was cDNA or gDNA derived from T cells, B-cell-depleted T cells, or PBMCs.

Under the authors' procedure: Amplification with reference gene primers provided the estimates of nucleated cell counts. TCRdb's copy holds only in-frame clones and misses some; the assay was immunoSEQ multiplex PCR. The V and J calls and clone size were taken over from that table, and D and trimming were inferred from the DNA. The sample yields about 110,000 clones, roughly 87% seen once. Germline V gene lookup returns CDR1 SEHNR and CDR2 FQNEAQ (reference sequence). CDR3 size: 14 residues. V was trimmed by 5 bases and J by 3 bases, leaving 14 bases between them. V is TRBV7-9 and J is TRBJ2-7; maybe TRBD2 (6 bases). Sample: peripheral blood. This receptor was identified in a human donor in a cohort sampled during active COVID-19. The CDR3, as DNA: TGTGCCAGCAGCGGACTTACCGGGAGCTACGAGCAGTACTTC. It encodes CASSGLTGSYEQYF.